This T cell receptor beta chain appears in the sequencing data of a study of shared clonotypes between healthy human individuals. This table comes from immunoSEQ multiplex PCR, and its TCRdb copy is limited to in-frame clones, with some not included. This sample has around 2,000,000 clones, with roughly 94% found just once. V was cut by 6 bases and J by 7 bases, with 22 bases left in between. The CDR3 totals 15 residues. Germline assignment: CDR1 MNHNS and CDR2 SASEGT. The receptor was derived from a man aged 18 to 29 in good health. The sequencing input was naive CD4+ T cells sorted from blood. Subset meaning: CD45RA+ positively selected. This rearrangement joins TRBV6-1 to TRBJ2-7; maybe TRBD1 (6 bases). This CDR3 reads CASRPTRTERKEQYF. The CDR3 DNA reads TGTGCCAGCAGGCCCACTAGGACAGAGAGAAAGGAGCAGTACTTC.